This TCR beta chain came from a study of T cell changes during pregnancy in multiple sclerosis (dated by TCRdb to between 2018 and 2021). In terms of the full investigation: Changes in the T cell repertoire over the course of pregnancy were examined in this study in women with multiple sclerosis.

Looking up the germline V gene (reference sequence) yields CDR1 LNHNV and CDR2 YYDKDF. From the cysteine through the phenylalanine, the CDR3 covers 16 amino acids. The entry retains the CDR3 DNA only, 48 bases that are in frame from base 1. The germline V end is reduced by 5 bases and the J end by 5 bases; junction bases left unmatched: 10. A note on this clone: Its antigen is still unknown. Base-call qualities are not available, and no considerably larger clone is one nucleotide away.

The library was made by the immunoSEQ multiplex PCR assay. In its TCRdb copy, this immuneACCESS table keeps in-frame sequences only and misses some clones. Where compared with another copy, unresolved V genes explain less than half of these, and the others have no known cause. The sample table holds about 60,000 clones, of which about 96% were seen once. The ten top clones hold 2.5% of the sample. This clonotype was obtained from a female donor with multiple sclerosis, enrolled in a pregnancy study. The source material was CD8+ T cells from peripheral blood mononuclear cells, sampled after pregnancy. The sequence links TRBV15 to TRBJ2-3; 10 bases in between match TRBD2. The CDR3 region has the sequence CATSPRSGRAIDTQYF. The DNA sequence reads TGTGCCACCAGCCCCCGCAGCGGGAGGGCCATAGATACGCAGTATTTT. The variable domain in full, with residues beyond the CDR3 obtained from the reference TRBV15 and TRBJ2-3 genes, is DAMVIQNPRYQVTQFGKPVTLSCSQTLNHNVMYWYQQKSSQAPKLLFHYYDKDFNNEADTPDNFQSRRPNTSFCFLDIRSPGLGDTAMYLCATSPRSGRAIDTQYFGPGTRLTVL.